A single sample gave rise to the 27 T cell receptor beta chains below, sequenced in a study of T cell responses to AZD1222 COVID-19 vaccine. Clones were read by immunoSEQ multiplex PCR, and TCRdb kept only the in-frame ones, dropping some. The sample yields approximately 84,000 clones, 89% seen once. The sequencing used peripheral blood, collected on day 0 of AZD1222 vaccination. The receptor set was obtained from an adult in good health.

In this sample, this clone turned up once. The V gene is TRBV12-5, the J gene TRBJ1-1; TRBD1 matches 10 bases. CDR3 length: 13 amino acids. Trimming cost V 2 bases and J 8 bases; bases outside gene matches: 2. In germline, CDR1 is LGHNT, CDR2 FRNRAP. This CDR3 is CASGLTTGGEAFF. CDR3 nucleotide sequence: TGTGCTAGTGGTTTGACGACAGGGGGCGAAGCTTTCTTT.

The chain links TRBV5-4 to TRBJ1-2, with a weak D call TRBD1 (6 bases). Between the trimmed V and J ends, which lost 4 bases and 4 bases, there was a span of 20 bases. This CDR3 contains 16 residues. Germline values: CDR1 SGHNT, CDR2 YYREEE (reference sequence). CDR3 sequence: CASSQSQWTALYGYTF. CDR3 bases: TGTGCCAGCAGCCAGTCTCAATGGACAGCTCTCTATGGCTACACCTTC.

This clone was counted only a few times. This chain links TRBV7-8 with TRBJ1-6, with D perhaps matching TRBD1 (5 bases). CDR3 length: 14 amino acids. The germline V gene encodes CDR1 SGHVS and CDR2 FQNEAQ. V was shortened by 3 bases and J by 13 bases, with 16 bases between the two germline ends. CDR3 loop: CASSLGQGSVPLHF. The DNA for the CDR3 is TGTGCCAGCAGCTTGGGGCAGGGAAGTGTTCCCCTCCACTTT.

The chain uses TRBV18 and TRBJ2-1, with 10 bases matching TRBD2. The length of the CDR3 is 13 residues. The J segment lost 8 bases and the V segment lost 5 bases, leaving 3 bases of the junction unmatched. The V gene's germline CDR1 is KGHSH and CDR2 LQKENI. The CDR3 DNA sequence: TGTGCCAGCTCAGCCGGGACTAGCGATGAGCAGTTCTTC. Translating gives CASSAGTSDEQFF.

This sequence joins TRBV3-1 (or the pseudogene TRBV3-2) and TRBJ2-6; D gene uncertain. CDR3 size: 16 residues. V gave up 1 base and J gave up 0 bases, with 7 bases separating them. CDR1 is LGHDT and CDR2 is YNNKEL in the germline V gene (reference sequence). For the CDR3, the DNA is TGTGCCAGCAGCCAAGGCTACCCCTCTGGGGCCAACGTCCTGACTTTC. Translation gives CASSQGYPSGANVLTF.

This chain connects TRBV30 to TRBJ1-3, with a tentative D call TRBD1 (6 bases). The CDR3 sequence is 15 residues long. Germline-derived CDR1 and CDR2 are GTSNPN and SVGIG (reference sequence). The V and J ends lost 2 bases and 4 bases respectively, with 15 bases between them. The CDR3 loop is CAWSTGFVSGNTIYF. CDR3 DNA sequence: TGTGCCTGGAGTACAGGGTTTGTTTCGGGAAACACCATATATTTT.

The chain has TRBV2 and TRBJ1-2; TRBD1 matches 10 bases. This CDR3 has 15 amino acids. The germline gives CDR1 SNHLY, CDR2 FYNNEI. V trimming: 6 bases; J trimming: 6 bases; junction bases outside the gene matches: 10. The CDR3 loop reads CASRDPGQGLDGYTF. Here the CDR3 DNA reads TGTGCCAGCAGGGATCCGGGACAGGGGTTGGATGGCTACACCTTC.

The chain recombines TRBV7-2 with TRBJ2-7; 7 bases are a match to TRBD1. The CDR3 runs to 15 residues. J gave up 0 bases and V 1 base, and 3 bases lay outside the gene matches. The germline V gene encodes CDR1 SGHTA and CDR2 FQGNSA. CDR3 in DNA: TGTGCCAGCAGCTTAGGAGGGACAGTCTCCTACGAGCAGTACTTC. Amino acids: CASSLGGTVSYEQYF.

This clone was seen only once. The CDR3 here is CAISEGLADTDTQYF. The CDR3 bases are TGTGCCATCAGTGAGGGACTAGCGGACACAGATACGCAGTATTTT. This chain uses TRBV10-3 with TRBJ2-3; TRBD2 agrees at 10 bases. The trim removed 2 bases at V and 2 bases at J, leaving 1 base unmatched. The CDR3 consists of 15 residues. Per germline, CDR1 ENHRY and CDR2 SYGVKD.

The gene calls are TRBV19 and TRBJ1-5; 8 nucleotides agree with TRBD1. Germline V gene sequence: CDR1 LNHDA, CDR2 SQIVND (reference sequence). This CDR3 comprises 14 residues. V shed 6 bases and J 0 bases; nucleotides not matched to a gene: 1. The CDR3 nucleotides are TGTGCCAGTAGCGGGACAGGTAGCAATCAGCCCCAGCATTTT. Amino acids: CASSGTGSNQPQHF.

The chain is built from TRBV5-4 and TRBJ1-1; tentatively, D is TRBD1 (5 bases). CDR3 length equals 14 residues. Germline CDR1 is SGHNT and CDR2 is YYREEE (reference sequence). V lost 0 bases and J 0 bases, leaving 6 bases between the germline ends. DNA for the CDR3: TGTGCCAGCAGCTTGGGGGGCTTGAACACTGAAGCTTTCTTT. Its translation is CASSLGGLNTEAFF.

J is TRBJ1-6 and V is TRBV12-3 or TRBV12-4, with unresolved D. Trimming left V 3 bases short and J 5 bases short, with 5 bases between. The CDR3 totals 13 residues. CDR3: CASSLVDNSPLHF. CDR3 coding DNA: TGTGCCAGCAGTTTGGTCGATAATTCACCCCTCCACTTT.

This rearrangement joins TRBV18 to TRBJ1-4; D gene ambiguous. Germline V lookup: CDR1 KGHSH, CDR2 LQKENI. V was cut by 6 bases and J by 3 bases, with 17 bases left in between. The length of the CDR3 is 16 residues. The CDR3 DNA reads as TGTGCCAGCTCCCCTAACTTACTGGAGGCTAATGAAAAACTGTTTTTT. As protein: CASSPNLLEANEKLFF.

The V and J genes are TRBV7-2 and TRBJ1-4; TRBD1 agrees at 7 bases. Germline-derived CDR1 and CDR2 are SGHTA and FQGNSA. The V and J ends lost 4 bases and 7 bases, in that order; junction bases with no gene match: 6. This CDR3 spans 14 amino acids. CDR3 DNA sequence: TGTGCCAGCAGCTACCAGGGGGGCGGTGAAAAACTGTTTTTT. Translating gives CASSYQGGGEKLFF. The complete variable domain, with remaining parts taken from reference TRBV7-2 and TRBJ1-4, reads GAGVSQSPSNKVTEKGKDVELRCDPISGHTALYWYRQSLGQGLEFLIYFQGNSAPDKSGLPSDRFSAERTGGSVSTLTIQRTQQEDSAVYLCASSYQGGGEKLFFGSGTQLSVL.

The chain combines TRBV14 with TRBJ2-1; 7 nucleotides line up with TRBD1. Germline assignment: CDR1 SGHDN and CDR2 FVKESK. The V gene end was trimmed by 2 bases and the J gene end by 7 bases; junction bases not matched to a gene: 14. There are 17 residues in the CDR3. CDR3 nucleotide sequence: TGTGCCAGCAGCCAACTCCGGGGAAGGGGGCAATTTAATGAGCAGTTCTTC. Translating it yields CASSQLRGRGQFNEQFF.

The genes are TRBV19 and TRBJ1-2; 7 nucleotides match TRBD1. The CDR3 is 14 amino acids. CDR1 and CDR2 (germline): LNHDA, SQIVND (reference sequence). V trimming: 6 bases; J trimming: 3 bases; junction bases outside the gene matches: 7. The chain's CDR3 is CASRPGQADYGYTF. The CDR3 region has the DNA TGTGCCAGTAGACCCGGACAGGCGGACTATGGCTACACCTTC. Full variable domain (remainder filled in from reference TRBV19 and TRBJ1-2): DGGITQSPKYLFRKEGQNVTLSCEQNLNHDAMYWYRQDPGQGLRLIYYSQIVNDFQKGDIAEGYSVSREKKESFPLTVTSAQKNPTAFYLCASRPGQADYGYTFGSGTRLTVV.

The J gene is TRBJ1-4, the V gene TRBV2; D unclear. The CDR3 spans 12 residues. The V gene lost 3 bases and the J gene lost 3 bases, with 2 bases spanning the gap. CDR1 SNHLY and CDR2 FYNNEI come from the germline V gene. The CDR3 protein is CASSEANEKLFF. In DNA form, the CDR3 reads TGTGCCAGCAGTGAGGCTAATGAAAAACTGTTTTTT. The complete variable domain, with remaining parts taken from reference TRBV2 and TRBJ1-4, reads EPEVTQTPSHQVTQMGQEVILRCVPISNHLYFYWYRQILGQKVEFLVSFYNNEISEKSEIFDDQFSVERPDGSNFTLKIRSTKLEDSAMYFCASSEANEKLFFGSGTQLSVL.

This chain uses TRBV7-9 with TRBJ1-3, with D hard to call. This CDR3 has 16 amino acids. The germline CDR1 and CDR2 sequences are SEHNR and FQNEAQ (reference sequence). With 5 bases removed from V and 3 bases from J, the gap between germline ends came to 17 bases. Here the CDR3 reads CASSGVGSNGGNTIYF. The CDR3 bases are TGTGCCAGCAGCGGGGTAGGGTCTAATGGTGGAAACACCATATATTTT. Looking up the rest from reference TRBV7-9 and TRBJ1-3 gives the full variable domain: DTGVSQNPRHKITKRGQNVTFRCDPISEHNRLYWYRQTLGQGPEFLTYFQNEAQLEKSRLLSDRFSAERPKGSFSTLEIQRTEQGDSAMYLCASSGVGSNGGNTIYFGEGSWLTVV.

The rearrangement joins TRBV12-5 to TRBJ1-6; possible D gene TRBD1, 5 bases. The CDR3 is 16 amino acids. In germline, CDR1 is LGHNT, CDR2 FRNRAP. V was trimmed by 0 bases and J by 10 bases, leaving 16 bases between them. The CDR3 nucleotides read TGTGCTAGTGGTTTGGTACTGGATAGGGGAGTGTCACCCCTCCACTTT. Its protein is CASGLVLDRGVSPLHF.

The CDR3 bases are TGTGCCAGCAGCTTGGCTGGAGCGGGAGGGGACATTCAGTACTTC. Its protein product is CASSLAGAGGDIQYF. V gene TRBV5-4 combines with J gene TRBJ2-4; the match to TRBD2 covers 10 bases. Germline values: CDR1 SGHNT, CDR2 YYREEE (reference sequence). CDR3 length: 15 residues. Germline trimming cut 0 bases from V and 8 bases from J; bases unmatched to any gene: 5.

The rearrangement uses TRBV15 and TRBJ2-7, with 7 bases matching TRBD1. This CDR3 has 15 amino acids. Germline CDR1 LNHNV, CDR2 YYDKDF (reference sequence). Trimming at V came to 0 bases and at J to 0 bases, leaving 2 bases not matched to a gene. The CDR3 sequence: CATSRETGLSYEQYF. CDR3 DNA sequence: TGTGCCACCAGCAGAGAGACAGGGCTCTCCTACGAGCAGTACTTC.

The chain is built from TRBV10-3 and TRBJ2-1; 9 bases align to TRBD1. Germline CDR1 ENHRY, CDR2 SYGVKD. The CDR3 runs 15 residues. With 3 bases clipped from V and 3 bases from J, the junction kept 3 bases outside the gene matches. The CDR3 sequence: CAISDETGGYNEQFF. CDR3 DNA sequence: TGTGCCATCAGTGACGAGACAGGGGGCTACAATGAGCAGTTCTTC.

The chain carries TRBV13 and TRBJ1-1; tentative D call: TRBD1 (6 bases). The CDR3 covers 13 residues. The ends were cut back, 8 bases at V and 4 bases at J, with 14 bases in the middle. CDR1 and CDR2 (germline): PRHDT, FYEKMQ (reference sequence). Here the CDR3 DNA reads TGTGCCAGCGCCCTCACGGGGGCCACTGAAGCTTTCTTT. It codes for CASALTGATEAFF.

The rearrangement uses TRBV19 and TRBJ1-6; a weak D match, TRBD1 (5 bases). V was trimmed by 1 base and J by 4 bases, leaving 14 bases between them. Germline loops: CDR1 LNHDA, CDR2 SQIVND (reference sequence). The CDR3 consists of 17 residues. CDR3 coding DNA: TGTGCCAGTAGTATAGGTGCCAGGGCGACATATAATTCACCCCTCCACTTT. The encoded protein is CASSIGARATYNSPLHF.

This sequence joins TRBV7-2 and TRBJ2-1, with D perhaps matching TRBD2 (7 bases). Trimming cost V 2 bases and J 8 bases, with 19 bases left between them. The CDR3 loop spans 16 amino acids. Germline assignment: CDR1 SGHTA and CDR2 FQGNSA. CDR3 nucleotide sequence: TGTGCCAGCAGCTTATTTGGGGGGGGGCTGACGGATGAGCAGTTCTTC. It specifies CASSLFGGGLTDEQFF.

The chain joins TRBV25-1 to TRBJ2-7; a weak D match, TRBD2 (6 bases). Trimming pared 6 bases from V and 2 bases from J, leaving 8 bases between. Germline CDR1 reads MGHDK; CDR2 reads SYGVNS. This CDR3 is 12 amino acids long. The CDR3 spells CASSGRPYEQYF. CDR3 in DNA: TGTGCCAGCAGCGGGAGACCCTACGAGCAGTACTTC.

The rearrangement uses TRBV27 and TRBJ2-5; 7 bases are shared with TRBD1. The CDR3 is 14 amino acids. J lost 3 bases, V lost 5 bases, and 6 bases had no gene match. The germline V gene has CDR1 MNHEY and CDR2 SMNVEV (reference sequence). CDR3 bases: TGTGCCAGCAGTCGCCTCGGACAGGAAGAGACCCAGTACTTC. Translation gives CASSRLGQEETQYF.